The clone carrying this T cell receptor beta chain was counted a few times. The antigen remains unidentified. Different DNA sequences within this sample yield the same CDR3. The entry originates in a study of shared clonotypes between healthy human individuals. As for the study in general: Per donor, three plates held CD4 naive cells, three held CD4 memory, two held CD8 naive and one held CD8 memory.

General study points: Only blood underwent sampling, and tissue repertoires likely differ.

Deep was the level used in running the assay. Produced via immunoSEQ multiplex PCR; TCRdb's table is partial and in-frame only. The data show 300,000 to 350,000 clones, with about 70% seen just once and roughly a tenth held by the top ten. The study drew all its donors from Caucasian adults living in Nashville, Tennessee. The germline V gene encodes CDR1 DFQATT and CDR2 SNEGSKA (reference sequence). CDR3 size: 9 residues. V dropped 5 bases and J dropped 4 bases, with 2 bases sitting between them. The gene calls are TRBV20-1 and TRBJ2-5; the D is unclear. This clonotype was obtained from a man in his thirties or forties in good health. Input material: memory CD4+ T cells sorted from blood. As to subset: CD45RA-negative fraction. CDR3: CSAPETQYF. The CDR3 DNA reads TGCAGTGCTCCAGAGACCCAGTACTTC.